This record covers a single T cell receptor beta chain. The data derive from a study of Ad26.COV2.S vaccination and SARS-CoV-2 variants. The table came from immunoSEQ multiplex PCR; TCRdb's copy has only in-frame clones and leaves some out. In the table there are approximately 350,000 clones, around 86% of which are singletons. The treatment is: 19 received Ad26.COV2.S at low or high dose, single or two shots; five or six received placebo; per-sample allocation not given. It was on day 63 after the first vaccine or placebo injection that samples were taken. J was trimmed by 4 bases and V by 5 bases; bases with no gene match: 14. The CDR3 spans 17 residues.

This TCR was recovered from a person aged 18 to 65 who received the Ad26.COV2.S COVID-19 vaccine or a placebo. Sequenced material: peripheral blood, taken in a trial of Ad26.COV2.S vaccine versus placebo. The gene calls are TRBV5-3 and TRBJ2-5, with TRBD2 matching over 10 bases. TRBV5-3 is labeled an ORF, and its function is uncertain. In DNA, the CDR3 is TGTGCCAGAAGGTGGTCGATTAGCGGGGGGTATAGAGAGACCCAGTACTTC. It yields the protein CARRWSISGGYRETQYF.